This TCR beta chain was sequenced for a study of blood T cell repertoires in COVID-19. In the study overall: Sample material is recorded as cDNA or gDNA derived from T cells, B-cell-depleted T cells, or PBMCs.

This table comes from immunoSEQ multiplex PCR, and its TCRdb copy is limited to in-frame clones, with some not included. The data contain roughly 330,000 clones, roughly 89% of them singletons. The CDR3 is 18 amino acids. Trimming cost V 3 bases and J 0 bases, with 18 bases left between them. The germline V gene has CDR1 KGHSH and CDR2 LQKENI. This chain joins TRBV18 and TRBJ1-5, with a possible D match to TRBD1 (6 bases). The sample was peripheral blood. The sequence was collected from a man aged 25-45 years with COVID-19, enrolled during active disease. The CDR3 DNA is TGTGCCAGCTCACCGCAGGACCTGGGGACAAATAGCAATCAGCCCCAGCATTTT. It yields the protein CASSPQDLGTNSNQPQHF.